This T cell receptor (beta chain) was retrieved from a study of T-cell reconstitution after alpha-beta-depleted transplantation in children. Findings of the study overall: Reported findings indicate that, about two months after transplant, alpha-beta T cells came from several hundred expanded clones, which were derived from non-depleted graft cells. Surviving recipient T cells and thymic progenitors underlay high day-60 TCRbeta diversity in some patients. T-cell counts and diversity at one year post-transplant came mainly from newly produced T cells.

Unique molecular identifiers were incorporated into the prepared TCRbeta library. MiXCR was run by TCRdb on the PCR reads, yielding one entry per CDR3 protein. Here the sample spans about 980,000 distinct CDR3 sequences, roughly 29% being singletons. For this clonotype: Its antigen is currently unknown.

CDR1 and CDR2 from the germline V gene are SEHNR and FQNEAQ (reference sequence). This CDR3 is built from 14 residues. V lost 5 bases to trimming and J lost 7 bases, with 18 bases between them. The starting material was PBMCs, mostly from graft donor cells, obtained 360 days after TCRalphabeta/CD19-depleted stem cell transplant. The TCR was taken from a boy in the first two years of life who had a stem cell transplant for SCID, so the T cells may come from the graft donor. The gene calls are TRBV7-9 and TRBJ2-7; TRBD1 might be the D (5 bases). The CDR3 protein is CASSPQGPVKEQYF. The CDR3 DNA follows: TGTGCCAGCAGCCCGCAGGGTCCGGTGAAGGAGCAGTACTTC.